The clone carrying this T cell receptor beta chain was seen more than once but under ten times. This entry is derived from a study of blood T cells in healthy people across ages. Primed by a sample-barcoded 5' primer and a J-beta primer mix, a second PCR proceeded for roughly 7 to 11 cycles. TCRdb re-called the 5' RACE reads through MiXCR, storing one row per CDR3 protein. This table has about 290,000 distinct CDR3 sequences, roughly 27% appearing once. Sequenced input: blood. The origin of this receptor is a woman aged 70-85 years in good health.

The CDR3 DNA reads as TGTGCCATCAAGGAGGGTCGAGGCACCGGGGAGCTGTTTTTT. Residues: CAIKEGRGTGELFF. V usage is TRBV10-3 and J usage is TRBJ2-2, with D tentatively TRBD2 (6 bases). The CDR3 sequence is 14 residues long. Germline CDR1 reads ENHRY; CDR2 reads SYGVKD. Trimming took 7 bases from V and 4 from J, leaving 13 bases between them.